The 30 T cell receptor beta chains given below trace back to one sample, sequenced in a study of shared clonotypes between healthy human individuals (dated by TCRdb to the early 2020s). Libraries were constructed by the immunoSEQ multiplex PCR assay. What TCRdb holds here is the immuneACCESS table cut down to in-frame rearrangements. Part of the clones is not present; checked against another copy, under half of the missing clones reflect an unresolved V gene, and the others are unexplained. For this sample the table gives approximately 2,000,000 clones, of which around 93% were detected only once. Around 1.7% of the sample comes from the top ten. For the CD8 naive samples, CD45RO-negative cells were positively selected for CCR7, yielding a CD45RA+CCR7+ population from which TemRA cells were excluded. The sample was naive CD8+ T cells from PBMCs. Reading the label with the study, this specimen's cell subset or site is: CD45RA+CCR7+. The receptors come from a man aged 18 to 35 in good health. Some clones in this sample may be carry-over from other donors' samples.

The CDR3, as DNA: TGTGCCAGCAGATTAGACATATCCGGGAGTGGCTACACCTTC. Amino acids: CASRLDISGSGYTF. J is TRBJ1-2 and V is TRBV6-1, with unresolved D. Germline CDR1 is MNHNS and CDR2 is SASEGT. The CDR3 is 14 amino acids. V was shortened by 6 bases and J by 7 bases, with 18 bases between the two germline ends.

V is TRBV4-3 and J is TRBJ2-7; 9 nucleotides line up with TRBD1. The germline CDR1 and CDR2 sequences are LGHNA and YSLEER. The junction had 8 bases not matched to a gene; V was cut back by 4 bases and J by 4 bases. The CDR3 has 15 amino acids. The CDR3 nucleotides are TGCGCCAGCAGCCCTTTAAGGGACAGGGCTTACGAGCAGTACTTC. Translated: CASSPLRDRAYEQYF.

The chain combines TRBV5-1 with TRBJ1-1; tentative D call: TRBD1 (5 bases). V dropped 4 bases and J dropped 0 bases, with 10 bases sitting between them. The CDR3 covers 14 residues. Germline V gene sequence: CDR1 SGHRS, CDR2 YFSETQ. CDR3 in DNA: TGCGCCAGCAGCCCCAGGGAAATGAACACTGAAGCTTTCTTT. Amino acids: CASSPREMNTEAFF.

CDR3 nucleotide sequence: TGTGCCAGCAGCTTTCGTCACACCGGTGCCTACAATGAGCAGTTCTTC. The encoded protein is CASSFRHTGAYNEQFF. V gene TRBV11-2 combines with J gene TRBJ2-1, with D unclear. The CDR3 length is 16 residues. The V and J ends lost 3 bases and 2 bases respectively, with 14 bases between them. CDR1 is SGHAT and CDR2 is FQNNGV in the germline V gene. The full variable domain, completed using reference TRBV11-2 and TRBJ2-1, is EAGVAQSPRYKIIEKRQSVAFWCNPISGHATLYWYQQILGQGPKLLIQFQNNGVVDDSQLPKDRFSAERLKGVDSTLKIQPAKLEDSAVYLCASSFRHTGAYNEQFFGPGTRLTVL.

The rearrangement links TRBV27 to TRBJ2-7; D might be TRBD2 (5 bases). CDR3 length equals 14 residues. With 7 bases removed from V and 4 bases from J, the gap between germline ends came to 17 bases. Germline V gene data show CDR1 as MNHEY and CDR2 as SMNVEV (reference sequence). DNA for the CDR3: TGTGCCAGCACCCACGTTGGGAGTGGGTACGAGCAGTACTTC. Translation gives CASTHVGSGYEQYF.

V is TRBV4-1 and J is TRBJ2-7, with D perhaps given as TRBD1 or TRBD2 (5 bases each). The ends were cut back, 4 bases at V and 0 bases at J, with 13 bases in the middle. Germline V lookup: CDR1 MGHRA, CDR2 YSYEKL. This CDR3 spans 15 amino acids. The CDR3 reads CASSLRGEGSYEQYF. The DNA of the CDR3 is TGCGCCAGCAGCCTGCGAGGGGAAGGCTCCTACGAGCAGTACTTC.

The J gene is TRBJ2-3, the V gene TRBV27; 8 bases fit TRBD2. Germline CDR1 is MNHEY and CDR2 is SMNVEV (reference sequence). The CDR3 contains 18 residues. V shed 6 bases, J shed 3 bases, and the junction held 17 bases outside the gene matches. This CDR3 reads CASSVQASSGLRTDTQYF. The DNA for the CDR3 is TGTGCCAGCAGCGTACAGGCTTCTAGCGGGTTAAGGACAGATACGCAGTATTTT.

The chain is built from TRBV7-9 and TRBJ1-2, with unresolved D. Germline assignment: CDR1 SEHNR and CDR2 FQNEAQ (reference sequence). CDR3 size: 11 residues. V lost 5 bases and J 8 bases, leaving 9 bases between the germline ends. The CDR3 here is CASSPPFGYTF. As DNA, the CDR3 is TGTGCCAGCAGCCCCCCTTTCGGCTACACCTTC.

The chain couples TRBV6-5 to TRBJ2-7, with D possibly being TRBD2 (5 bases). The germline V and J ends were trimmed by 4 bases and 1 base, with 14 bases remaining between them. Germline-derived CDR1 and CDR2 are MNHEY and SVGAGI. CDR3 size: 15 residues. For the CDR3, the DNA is TGTGCCAGCAGTTCCAAACTCGGGGATTCCTACGAGCAGTACTTC. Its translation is CASSSKLGDSYEQYF.

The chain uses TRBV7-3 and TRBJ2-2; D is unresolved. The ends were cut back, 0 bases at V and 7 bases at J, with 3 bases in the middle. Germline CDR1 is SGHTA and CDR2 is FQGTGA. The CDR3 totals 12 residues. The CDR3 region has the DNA TGTGCCAGCAGCTTAACGGTCGGGGAGCTGTTTTTT. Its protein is CASSLTVGELFF. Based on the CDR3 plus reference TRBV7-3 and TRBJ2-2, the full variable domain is GAGVSQTPSNKVTEKGKYVELRCDPISGHTALYWYRQSLGQGPEFLIYFQGTGAADDSGLPNDRFFAVRPEGSVSTLKIQRTERGDSAVYLCASSLTVGELFFGEGSRLTVL.

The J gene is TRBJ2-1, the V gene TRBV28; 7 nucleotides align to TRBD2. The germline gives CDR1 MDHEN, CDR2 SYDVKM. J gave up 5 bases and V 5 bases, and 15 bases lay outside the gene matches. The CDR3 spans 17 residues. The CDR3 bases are TGTGCCAGCAGTCTCCGGGCGGGAGATTTTGGTGACAATGAGCAGTTCTTC. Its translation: CASSLRAGDFGDNEQFF.

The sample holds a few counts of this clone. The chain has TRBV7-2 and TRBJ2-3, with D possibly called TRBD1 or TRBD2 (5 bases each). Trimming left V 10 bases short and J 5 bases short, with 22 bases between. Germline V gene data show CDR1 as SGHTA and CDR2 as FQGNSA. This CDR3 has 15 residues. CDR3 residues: CATGRGVLFGDTQYF. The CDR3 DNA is TGTGCCACGGGACGAGGGGTCCTCTTTGGAGATACGCAGTATTTT.

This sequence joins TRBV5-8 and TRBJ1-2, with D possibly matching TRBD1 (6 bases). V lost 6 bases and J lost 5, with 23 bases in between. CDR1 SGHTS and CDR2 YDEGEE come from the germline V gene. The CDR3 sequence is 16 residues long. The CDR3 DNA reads TGTGCCAGCACCCACCGGGACACCATATGGACGTATGGCTACACCTTC. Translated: CASTHRDTIWTYGYTF.

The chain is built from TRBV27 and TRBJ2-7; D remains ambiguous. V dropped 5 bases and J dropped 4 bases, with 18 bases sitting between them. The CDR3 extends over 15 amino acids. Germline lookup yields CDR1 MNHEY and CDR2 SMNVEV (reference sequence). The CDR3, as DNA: TGTGCCAGCAGTCCCTTGCTTTACGCGGCGTACGAGCAGTACTTC. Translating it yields CASSPLLYAAYEQYF.

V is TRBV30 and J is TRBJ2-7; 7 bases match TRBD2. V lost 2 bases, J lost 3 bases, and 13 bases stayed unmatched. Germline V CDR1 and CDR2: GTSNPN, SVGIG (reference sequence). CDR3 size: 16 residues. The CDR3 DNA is TGTGCCTGGAGTCTCGCCATAGCGGGCCCGCTCTACGAGCAGTACTTC. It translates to CAWSLAIAGPLYEQYF.

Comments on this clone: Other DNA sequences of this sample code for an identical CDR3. The CDR3 sequence is CASSLWAGGGNQPQHF. The CDR3 coding sequence is TGTGCCAGCAGTTTATGGGCGGGGGGAGGCAATCAGCCCCAGCATTTT. The chain links TRBV28 to TRBJ1-5, with D possibly being TRBD1 (5 bases). The V and J ends lost 0 bases and 2 bases respectively, with 11 bases between them. The germline gives CDR1 MDHEN, CDR2 SYDVKM. There are 16 residues in the CDR3.

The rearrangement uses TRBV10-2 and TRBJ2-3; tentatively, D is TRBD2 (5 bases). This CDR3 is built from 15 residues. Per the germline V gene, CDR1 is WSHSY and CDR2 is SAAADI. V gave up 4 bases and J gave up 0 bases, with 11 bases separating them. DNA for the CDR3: TGCGCCAGCAGTGGGACTCTCCTTAGCACAGATACGCAGTATTTT. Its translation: CASSGTLLSTDTQYF.

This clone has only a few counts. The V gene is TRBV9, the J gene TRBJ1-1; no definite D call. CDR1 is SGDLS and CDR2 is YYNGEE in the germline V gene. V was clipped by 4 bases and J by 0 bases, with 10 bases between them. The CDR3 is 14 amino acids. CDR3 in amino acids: CASSTSDMNTEAFF. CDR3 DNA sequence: TGTGCCAGCAGCACCTCTGATATGAACACTGAAGCTTTCTTT.

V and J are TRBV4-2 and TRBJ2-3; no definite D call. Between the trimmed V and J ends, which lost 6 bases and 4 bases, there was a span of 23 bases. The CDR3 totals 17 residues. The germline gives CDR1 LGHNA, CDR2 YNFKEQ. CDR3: CASRLRVGLVVSDTQYF. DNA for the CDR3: TGTGCCAGCAGATTAAGGGTAGGGCTAGTAGTCTCAGATACGCAGTATTTT.

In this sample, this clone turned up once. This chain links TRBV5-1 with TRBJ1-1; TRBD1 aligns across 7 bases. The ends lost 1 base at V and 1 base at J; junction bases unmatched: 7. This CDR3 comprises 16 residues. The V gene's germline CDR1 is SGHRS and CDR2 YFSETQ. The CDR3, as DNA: TGCGCCAGCAGCTTGAGGAAGGGGGCGGCGAACACTGAAGCTTTCTTT. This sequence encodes CASSLRKGAANTEAFF.

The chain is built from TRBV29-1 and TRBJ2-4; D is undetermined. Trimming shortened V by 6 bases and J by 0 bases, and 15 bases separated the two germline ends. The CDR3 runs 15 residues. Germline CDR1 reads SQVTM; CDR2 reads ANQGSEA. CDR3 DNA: TGCAGCGTGTTGACCCCGCTCATAGCCAAAAACATTCAGTACTTC. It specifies CSVLTPLIAKNIQYF.

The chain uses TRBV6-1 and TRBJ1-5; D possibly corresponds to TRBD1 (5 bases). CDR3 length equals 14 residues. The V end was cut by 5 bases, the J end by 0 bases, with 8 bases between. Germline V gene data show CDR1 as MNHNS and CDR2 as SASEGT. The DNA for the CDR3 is TGTGCCAGCAGTACAGGTTATAGCAATCAGCCCCAGCATTTT. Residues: CASSTGYSNQPQHF.

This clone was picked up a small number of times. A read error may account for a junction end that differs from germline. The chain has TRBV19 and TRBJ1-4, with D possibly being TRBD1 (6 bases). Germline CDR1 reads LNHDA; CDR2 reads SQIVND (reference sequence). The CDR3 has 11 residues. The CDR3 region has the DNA TGTGCCAGTAGTACCGACGGGACATCGATTTTT. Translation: CASSTDGTSIF.

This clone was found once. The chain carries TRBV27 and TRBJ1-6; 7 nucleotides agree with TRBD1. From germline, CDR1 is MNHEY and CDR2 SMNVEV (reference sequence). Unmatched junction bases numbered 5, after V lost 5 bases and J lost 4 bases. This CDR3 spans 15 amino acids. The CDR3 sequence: CASSIRGGYNSPLHF. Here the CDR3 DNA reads TGTGCCAGCAGTATCAGGGGGGGGTATAATTCACCCCTCCACTTT.

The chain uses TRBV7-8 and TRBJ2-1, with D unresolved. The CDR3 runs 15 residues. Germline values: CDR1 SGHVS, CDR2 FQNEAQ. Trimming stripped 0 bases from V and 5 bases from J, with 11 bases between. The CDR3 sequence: CASSLALDANNEQFF. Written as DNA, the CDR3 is TGTGCCAGCAGCTTAGCGCTGGACGCTAACAATGAGCAGTTCTTC.

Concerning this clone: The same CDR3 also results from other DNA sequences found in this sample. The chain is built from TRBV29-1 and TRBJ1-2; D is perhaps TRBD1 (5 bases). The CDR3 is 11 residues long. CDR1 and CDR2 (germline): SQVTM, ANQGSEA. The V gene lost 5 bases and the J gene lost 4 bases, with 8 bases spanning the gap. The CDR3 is CSVRGSYGYTF. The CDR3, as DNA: TGCAGCGTTCGGGGCTCCTATGGCTACACCTTC.

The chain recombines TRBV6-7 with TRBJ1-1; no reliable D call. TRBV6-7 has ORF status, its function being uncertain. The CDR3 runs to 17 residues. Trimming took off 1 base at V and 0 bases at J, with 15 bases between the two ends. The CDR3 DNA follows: TGTGCCAGCAGTTACTATCTACTTAGATCCATGAACACTGAAGCTTTCTTT. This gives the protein CASSYYLLRSMNTEAFF.

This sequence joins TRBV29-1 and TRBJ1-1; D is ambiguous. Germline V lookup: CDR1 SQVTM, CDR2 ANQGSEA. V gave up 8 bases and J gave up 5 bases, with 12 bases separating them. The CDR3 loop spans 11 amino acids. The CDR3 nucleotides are TGCAGCATCGGGTTTGCGACTGAAGCTTTCTTT. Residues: CSIGFATEAFF.

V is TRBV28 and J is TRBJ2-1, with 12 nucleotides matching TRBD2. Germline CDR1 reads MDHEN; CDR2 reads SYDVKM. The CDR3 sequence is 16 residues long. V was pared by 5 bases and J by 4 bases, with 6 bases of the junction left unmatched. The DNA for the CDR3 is TGTGCCAGCAGTGCCCTCGGACTAGCGGGATACAATGAGCAGTTCTTC. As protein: CASSALGLAGYNEQFF.

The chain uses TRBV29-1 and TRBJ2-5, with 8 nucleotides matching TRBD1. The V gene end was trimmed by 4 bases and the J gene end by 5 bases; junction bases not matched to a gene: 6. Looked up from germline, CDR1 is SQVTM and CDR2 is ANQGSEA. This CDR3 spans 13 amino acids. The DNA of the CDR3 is TGCAGCGTTGGTCAGGGGGCTTATGAGACCCAGTACTTC. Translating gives CSVGQGAYETQYF. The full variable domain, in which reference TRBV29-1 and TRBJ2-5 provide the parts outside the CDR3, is SAVISQKPSRDICQRGTSLTIQCQVDSQVTMMFWYRQQPGQSLTLIATANQGSEATYESGFVIDKFPISRPNLTFSTLTVSNMSPEDSSIYLCSVGQGAYETQYFGPGTRLLVL.